The source of this T cell receptor beta chain is a study of blood T cells in healthy people across ages. In regard to this clonotype: Its antigen is not known. At one boundary the junction diverges from the germline segment, which might be a read error.

The CDR3 has 13 residues. Germline V lookup: CDR1 SGDLS, CDR2 YYNGEE. General observations from the study: Diversity of TCR beta per million T cells declined in a roughly linear way with age.

Alongside a J-beta primer mix, a sample-barcoded 5' primer served in a second PCR lasting about 7 to 11 cycles. A template-switch adaptor containing 12 random nucleotides labeled each cDNA molecule. One entry per CDR3 protein results from TCRdb running MiXCR on the 5' RACE reads. The table has 1,100,000 or so distinct CDR3 sequences, roughly 45% seen once; the top ten hold around 18%. The sample taken for sequencing was blood. The source of this sequence is a woman between 55 and 75 years old in good health. This chain joins TRBV9 and TRBJ2-5; D not certain. CDR3 bases: TGTGCCGGCAGCGTCGACACCCAAGAGACCCAGTACTTC. It specifies CAGSVDTQETQYF.